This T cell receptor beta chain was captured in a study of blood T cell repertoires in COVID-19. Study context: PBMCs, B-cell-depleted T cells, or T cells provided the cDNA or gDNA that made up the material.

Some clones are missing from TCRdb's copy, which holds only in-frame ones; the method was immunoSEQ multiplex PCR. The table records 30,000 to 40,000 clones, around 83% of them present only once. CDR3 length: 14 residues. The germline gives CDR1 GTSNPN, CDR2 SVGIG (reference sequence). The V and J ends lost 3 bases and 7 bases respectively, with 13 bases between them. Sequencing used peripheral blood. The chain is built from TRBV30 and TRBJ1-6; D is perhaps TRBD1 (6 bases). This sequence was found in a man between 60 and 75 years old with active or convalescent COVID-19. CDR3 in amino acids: CAWSPGQTNSPLHF. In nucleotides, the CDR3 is TGTGCCTGGAGCCCCGGACAGACCAATTCACCCCTCCACTTT.